This section outlines one TCR beta chain sequence together with its context. Its antigen is currently unknown. Deletions cut 4 bases from V and 7 bases from J, with 10 bases between. The CDR3 covers 12 residues. Germline CDR1 reads LGHNA; CDR2 reads YNFKEQ. The record originates from a study of OX40 agonist ivuxolimab in advanced cancers. Notes on the study in general: Expanded clones were, on average, more numerous among CD8+ T cells than CD4+. The study observed clonal expansion of CD4+ and CD8+ blood T cells by week 6 at 0.1 to 3.0 mg/kg.

Sequencing was performed with immunoSEQ multiplex PCR; in TCRdb, only in-frame clones are kept and a portion is missing. The sample holds about 68,000 clones, roughly 82% seen once. Sequences were derived from CD4+ or CD8+ T cells sorted from blood, sampled in a trial of the OX40 agonist ivuxolimab. The gene calls are TRBV4-2 and TRBJ2-5; D might be TRBD2 (5 bases). The receptor was isolated from an adult with an advanced solid tumor such as melanoma, head and neck, liver or kidney cancer. The CDR3 coding sequence is TGTGCCAGCAGCCCCCCAGGAGGGACCCAGTACTTC. Its protein is CASSPPGGTQYF.